One and the same sample provided the 27 T cell receptor beta chains below, sequenced in a study of T cells in Graves' hyperthyroidism and ophthalmopathy. Using RNA transcripts as the source, TCR beta CDR3 regions were amplified. The HTBI primer set was used in a first-round RT-PCR of the TCR CDR3. TCRdb re-derived calls from the multiplex PCR reads in MiXCR, one entry per CDR3 protein. Of around 280,000 distinct CDR3 sequences listed, roughly an eighth are singletons. The sequenced sample consisted of blood. The receptors stem from a woman between 40 and 55 years old with Graves' hyperthyroidism.

The chain joins TRBV12-3 or TRBV12-4 to TRBJ2-2; 9 bases map to TRBD1. V lost 4 bases, J lost 3 bases, and 3 bases stayed unmatched. This CDR3 has 15 amino acids. CDR3 protein: CASSSWDRDTGELFF. CDR3 sequence (DNA): TGTGCCAGCAGTTCCTGGGACAGGGACACCGGGGAGCTGTTTTTT.

This clonotype was seen ten or more times. V is TRBV6-6 and J is TRBJ2-2; no clear D gene. CDR1 and CDR2 from the germline V gene are MNHNY and SVGAGI (reference sequence). The CDR3 loop spans 12 amino acids. V was pared by 0 bases and J by 5 bases, with 1 base between. CDR3 DNA: TGTGCCAGCAGTTACTCGACCGGGGAGCTGTTTTTT. It encodes CASSYSTGELFF.

This clonotype has at least ten counts. This chain uses TRBV2 with TRBJ1-5; D uncertain. With 1 base removed from V and 9 bases from J, the gap between germline ends came to 10 bases. Germline CDR1 and CDR2: SNHLY and FYNNEI. This CDR3 has 13 amino acids. CDR3 nucleotide sequence: TGTGCCAGCAGTGAAGAGACACGACTGCCCCAGCATTTT. Its translation: CASSEETRLPQHF.

The V call is TRBV19, the J call TRBJ1-5; possibly TRBD1 for D (6 bases). This CDR3 has 18 amino acids. Between the trimmed V and J ends, which lost 2 bases and 1 base, there was a span of 18 bases. Per the germline V gene, CDR1 is LNHDA and CDR2 is SQIVND (reference sequence). CDR3: CASSIYAIGGASNQPQHF. As DNA, the CDR3 is TGTGCCAGTAGTATATATGCGATCGGGGGGGCCAGCAATCAGCCCCAGCATTTT.

This clonotype has at least ten counts. The chain links TRBV3-1 to TRBJ2-7, with 8 bases aligning to TRBD2. The ends lost 4 bases at V and 6 bases at J; junction bases unmatched: 2. From germline, CDR1 is LGHDT and CDR2 YNNKEL (reference sequence). This CDR3 region has 12 residues. CDR3 loop: CASSRSGGEQYF. In DNA form, the CDR3 reads TGTGCCAGCAGCCGGAGCGGGGGCGAGCAGTACTTC.

This clonotype has only a few counts. The V and J genes are TRBV29-1 and TRBJ1-2, with TRBD1 as a possible D gene (6 bases). The CDR3 is 13 residues long. Germline assignment: CDR1 SQVTM and CDR2 ANQGSEA. The V and J ends lost 7 bases and 1 base respectively, with 13 bases between them. CDR3 sequence reads: CSAFTGINYGYTF. In DNA form, the CDR3 reads TGCAGCGCATTTACAGGGATTAACTATGGCTACACCTTC.

V is TRBV19 and J is TRBJ2-2, with 9 bases matching TRBD1. The CDR3 spans 14 residues. V shed 10 bases, J shed 6 bases, and the junction held 9 bases outside the gene matches. Germline V gene data show CDR1 as LNHDA and CDR2 as SQIVND (reference sequence). For the CDR3, the DNA is TGTGCCACCCAACAGGGGGCGCGCGCCGGGGAGCTGTTTTTT. Its protein product is CATQQGARAGELFF.

This clonotype was recorded only once. The chain couples TRBV5-1 to TRBJ2-1; no clear D. Trimming removed 3 bases from V and 0 bases from J, with 4 bases in between. The CDR3 loop spans 13 amino acids. The germline V gene has CDR1 SGHRS and CDR2 YFSETQ. This chain's CDR3 is CASSSNSYNEQFF. The CDR3 bases are TGCGCCAGCAGCTCCAACTCCTACAATGAGCAGTTCTTC. The full variable domain, its missing parts supplied by reference TRBV5-1 and TRBJ2-1, is KAGVTQTPRYLIKTRGQQVTLSCSPISGHRSVSWYQQTPGQGLQFLFEYFSETQRNKGNFPGRFSGRQFSNSRSEMNVSTLELGDSALYLCASSSNSYNEQFFGPGTRLTVL.

This clonotype was counted between two and nine times. As DNA, the CDR3 is TGTGCCAGCAGCTTGGGCAGGGGGGGTTCACCCCTCCACTTT. This codes for CASSLGRGGSPLHF. V and J are TRBV5-8 and TRBJ1-6; 7 bases are a match to TRBD1. The V gene end was trimmed by 0 bases and the J gene end by 9 bases; junction bases not matched to a gene: 3. In germline, CDR1 is SGHTS, CDR2 YDEGEE. This CDR3 comprises 14 residues. The full variable domain, rest sourced from reference TRBV5-8 and TRBJ1-6, is EAGVTQSPTHLIKTRGQQATLRCSPISGHTSVYWYQQALGLGLQFLLWYDEGEERNRGNFPPRFSGRQFPNYSSELNVNALELEDSALYLCASSLGRGGSPLHFGNGTRLTVT.

Turning to this clonotype: One end of the junction varies from germline; a read error may be responsible. The chain couples TRBV2 to TRBJ2-2, with 12 bases aligning to TRBD2. This CDR3 spans 18 amino acids. The V gene's germline CDR1 is SNHLY and CDR2 FYNNEI. This CDR3 is CARRAQTSGSPYSGELFF. DNA for the CDR3: TGTGCCCGCAGGGCCCAGACTAGCGGGAGCCCGTACAGCGGGGAGCTGTTTTTT.

This clonotype occurred many times. The chain joins TRBV7-9 to TRBJ2-3, with D possibly TRBD2 on 5 matching bases. Germline loops: CDR1 SEHNR, CDR2 FQNEAQ (reference sequence). The V and J ends lost 4 bases and 1 base respectively, with 12 bases between them. The length of the CDR3 is 15 residues. The CDR3, as DNA: TGTGCCAGCAGCTCAGGACTTTCGGGCACAGATACGCAGTATTTT. Translation: CASSSGLSGTDTQYF. The full variable domain, its missing parts supplied by reference TRBV7-9 and TRBJ2-3, is DTGVSQNPRHKITKRGQNVTFRCDPISEHNRLYWYRQTLGQGPEFLTYFQNEAQLEKSRLLSDRFSAERPKGSFSTLEIQRTEQGDSAMYLCASSSGLSGTDTQYFGPGTRLTVL.

This clonotype was seen only a few times. The genes are TRBV24-1 and TRBJ1-2; D not resolved. The V gene lost 9 bases and the J gene lost 4 bases, with 8 bases spanning the gap. This CDR3 is 11 amino acids long. From germline, CDR1 is KGHDR and CDR2 SFDVKD. CDR3 in DNA: TGTGCCACCCGTGGGCTCTATGGCTACACCTTC. It encodes CATRGLYGYTF.

In regard to this clonotype: At one end the junction does not follow the germline gene, possibly because of a read error. The chain employs TRBV6-1 and TRBJ1-2, with a possible D match to TRBD1 (5 bases). Germline CDR1 reads MNHNS; CDR2 reads SASEGT. The CDR3 has 14 residues. CDR3 loop: CAGSLRTPYYGYTF. The CDR3 DNA reads as TGTGCCGGCAGTCTCCGGACACCCTACTATGGCTACACCTTC.

This clonotype occurred many times. The chain links TRBV5-8 to TRBJ1-2; 10 bases are shared with TRBD1. This CDR3 is built from 13 residues. Trimming at V came to 4 bases and at J to 6 bases, leaving 3 bases not matched to a gene. Germline V gene sequence: CDR1 SGHTS, CDR2 YDEGEE. CDR3 amino acids: CASSTGQGNGYTF. CDR3 bases: TGTGCCAGCAGCACGGGACAGGGGAATGGCTACACCTTC.

The chain joins TRBV6-1 to TRBJ1-4; a possible D gene is TRBD1 (5 bases). The V gene's germline CDR1 is MNHNS and CDR2 SASEGT. Deletions cut 5 bases from V and 15 bases from J, with 19 bases between. CDR3 length equals 13 residues. This CDR3 reads CASSWGRTAVLFF. Written as DNA, the CDR3 is TGTGCCAGCAGTTGGGGGAGGACGGCCGTATTGTTTTTT.

Ten or more counts support this clonotype. The rearrangement links TRBV27 to TRBJ2-7; D is uncertain. Germline V CDR1 and CDR2: MNHEY, SMNVEV (reference sequence). Trimming pared 3 bases from V and 0 bases from J, leaving 21 bases between. The CDR3 is 18 residues long. CDR3 loop: CASSLWAPTGSSSYEQYF. In DNA, the CDR3 is TGTGCCAGCAGTTTGTGGGCGCCCACCGGGTCCAGCTCCTACGAGCAGTACTTC.

This clonotype was seen a few times. No conserved phenylalanine or tryptophan ends this CDR3, so it is likely a read error. The chain uses TRBV5-5 and TRBJ1-2, with TRBD1 as a possible D gene (6 bases). V dropped 4 bases and J dropped 0 bases, with 13 bases sitting between them. Germline CDR1 SGHKS, CDR2 YYEKEE (reference sequence). The CDR3 runs 15 residues. The CDR3 DNA reads TGTGCCAGCAGCCGTGACCGGACAGCTAACTATGGCTACACCTCC. Its protein product is CASSRDRTANYGYTS.

The table lists this clonotype with a few counts. The chain links TRBV19 to TRBJ2-5, with 8 bases fitting TRBD2. The CDR3 runs to 13 residues. CDR1 is LNHDA and CDR2 is SQIVND in the germline V gene (reference sequence). The ends lost 5 bases at V and 8 bases at J; junction bases unmatched: 7. The CDR3 loop is CASSGREASTQYF. DNA of the CDR3: TGTGCCAGTAGTGGGCGGGAGGCTTCAACCCAGTACTTC.

This clonotype was picked up many times. This chain joins TRBV6-2 or TRBV6-3 and TRBJ1-1; tentatively, D is TRBD1 (6 bases). Germline V gene data show CDR1 as MNHEY and CDR2 as SVGEGT. CDR3 length equals 14 residues. With 2 bases removed from V and 2 bases from J, the gap between germline ends came to 9 bases. CDR3: CASSYIGGNTEAFF. CDR3 in DNA: TGTGCCAGCAGTTACATAGGGGGAAACACTGAAGCTTTCTTT.

The table lists this clonotype with many counts. The chain has TRBV11-3 and TRBJ2-1; 9 bases match TRBD2. Germline CDR1 is SGHNT and CDR2 is YENEEA. This CDR3 has 16 residues. The trim removed 1 base at V and 2 bases at J, leaving 3 bases unmatched. CDR3 sequence (DNA): TGTGCCAGCAGCTTAGGTCTAGCGGGACCCTACAATGAGCAGTTCTTC. It translates to CASSLGLAGPYNEQFF.

The chain is built from TRBV6-1 and TRBJ2-5; 8 bases agree with TRBD2. CDR1 MNHNS and CDR2 SASEGT come from the germline V gene. This CDR3 has 15 residues. The J segment lost 5 bases and the V segment lost 5 bases, leaving 10 bases of the junction unmatched. CDR3 loop: CASSTKGRLAETQYF. The CDR3 bases are TGTGCCAGCAGTACCAAGGGGCGACTAGCGGAGACCCAGTACTTC.

The chain is built from TRBV28 and TRBJ1-2; perhaps TRBD1 as D (5 bases). There are 14 residues in the CDR3. Germline V gives CDR1 MDHEN, CDR2 SYDVKM. The V end lost 6 bases, the J end lost 3 bases, and 14 bases lay between the germline ends. CDR3 DNA sequence: TGTGCCAGCAGCCGGGACCATCGGGACTATGGCTACACCTTC. As protein: CASSRDHRDYGYTF.

In its sample, this clonotype was seen once. The gene calls are TRBV6-1 and TRBJ2-3, with D perhaps matching TRBD1 or TRBD2 (5 bases each). V was pared by 8 bases and J by 3 bases, with 18 bases between. In germline, CDR1 is MNHNS, CDR2 SASEGT. CDR3 length: 15 amino acids. In DNA, the CDR3 is TGTGCCAGCTGGGATGGGGCGGGTGGGACAGATACGCAGTATTTT. Its protein is CASWDGAGGTDTQYF.

In regard to this clonotype: At one of its ends the junction is not consistent with the germline gene, which may arise from a read error. V is TRBV6-1 and J is TRBJ2-7; 8 nucleotides align to TRBD2. The germline V gene encodes CDR1 MNHNS and CDR2 SASEGT. This CDR3 is built from 15 residues. The CDR3 region has the DNA TGTCCCAGCAGTGAACGGCGGCGGGGGGTGGGCGAGCAGTACTTC. Translating it yields CPSSERRRGVGEQYF.

Many counts were recorded for this clonotype. The chain has TRBV7-9 and TRBJ1-2, with 11 bases fitting TRBD1. Germline V lookup: CDR1 SEHNR, CDR2 FQNEAQ (reference sequence). The CDR3 totals 17 residues. V gave up 7 bases and J gave up 3 bases; unmatched junction bases: 13. This CDR3 is CASTTRGQGARDYGYTF. The CDR3 DNA is TGTGCCAGCACCACCCGCGGACAGGGGGCGCGGGACTATGGCTACACCTTC.

J is TRBJ2-7 and V is TRBV20-1; TRBD2 aligns across 11 bases. The CDR3 length is 15 residues. V was clipped by 3 bases and J by 1 base; unmatched bases: 5. The germline V gene encodes CDR1 DFQATT and CDR2 SNEGSKA (reference sequence). The CDR3 nucleotides read TGCAGTGCTAGGGAACTAGCGGGAGAGTCCTACGAGCAGTACTTC. Amino acid sequence: CSARELAGESYEQYF.

The rearrangement links TRBV7-3 to TRBJ2-2, with 8 positions matching TRBD2. Germline assignment: CDR1 SGHTA and CDR2 FQGTGA. The CDR3 is made up of 16 amino acids. Germline trimming cut 0 bases from V and 6 bases from J; bases unmatched to any gene: 6. The DNA of the CDR3 is TGTGCCAGCAGCTTAACGTTTCCTAGCGGGCCCGGGGAGCTGTTTTTT. This encodes CASSLTFPSGPGELFF.